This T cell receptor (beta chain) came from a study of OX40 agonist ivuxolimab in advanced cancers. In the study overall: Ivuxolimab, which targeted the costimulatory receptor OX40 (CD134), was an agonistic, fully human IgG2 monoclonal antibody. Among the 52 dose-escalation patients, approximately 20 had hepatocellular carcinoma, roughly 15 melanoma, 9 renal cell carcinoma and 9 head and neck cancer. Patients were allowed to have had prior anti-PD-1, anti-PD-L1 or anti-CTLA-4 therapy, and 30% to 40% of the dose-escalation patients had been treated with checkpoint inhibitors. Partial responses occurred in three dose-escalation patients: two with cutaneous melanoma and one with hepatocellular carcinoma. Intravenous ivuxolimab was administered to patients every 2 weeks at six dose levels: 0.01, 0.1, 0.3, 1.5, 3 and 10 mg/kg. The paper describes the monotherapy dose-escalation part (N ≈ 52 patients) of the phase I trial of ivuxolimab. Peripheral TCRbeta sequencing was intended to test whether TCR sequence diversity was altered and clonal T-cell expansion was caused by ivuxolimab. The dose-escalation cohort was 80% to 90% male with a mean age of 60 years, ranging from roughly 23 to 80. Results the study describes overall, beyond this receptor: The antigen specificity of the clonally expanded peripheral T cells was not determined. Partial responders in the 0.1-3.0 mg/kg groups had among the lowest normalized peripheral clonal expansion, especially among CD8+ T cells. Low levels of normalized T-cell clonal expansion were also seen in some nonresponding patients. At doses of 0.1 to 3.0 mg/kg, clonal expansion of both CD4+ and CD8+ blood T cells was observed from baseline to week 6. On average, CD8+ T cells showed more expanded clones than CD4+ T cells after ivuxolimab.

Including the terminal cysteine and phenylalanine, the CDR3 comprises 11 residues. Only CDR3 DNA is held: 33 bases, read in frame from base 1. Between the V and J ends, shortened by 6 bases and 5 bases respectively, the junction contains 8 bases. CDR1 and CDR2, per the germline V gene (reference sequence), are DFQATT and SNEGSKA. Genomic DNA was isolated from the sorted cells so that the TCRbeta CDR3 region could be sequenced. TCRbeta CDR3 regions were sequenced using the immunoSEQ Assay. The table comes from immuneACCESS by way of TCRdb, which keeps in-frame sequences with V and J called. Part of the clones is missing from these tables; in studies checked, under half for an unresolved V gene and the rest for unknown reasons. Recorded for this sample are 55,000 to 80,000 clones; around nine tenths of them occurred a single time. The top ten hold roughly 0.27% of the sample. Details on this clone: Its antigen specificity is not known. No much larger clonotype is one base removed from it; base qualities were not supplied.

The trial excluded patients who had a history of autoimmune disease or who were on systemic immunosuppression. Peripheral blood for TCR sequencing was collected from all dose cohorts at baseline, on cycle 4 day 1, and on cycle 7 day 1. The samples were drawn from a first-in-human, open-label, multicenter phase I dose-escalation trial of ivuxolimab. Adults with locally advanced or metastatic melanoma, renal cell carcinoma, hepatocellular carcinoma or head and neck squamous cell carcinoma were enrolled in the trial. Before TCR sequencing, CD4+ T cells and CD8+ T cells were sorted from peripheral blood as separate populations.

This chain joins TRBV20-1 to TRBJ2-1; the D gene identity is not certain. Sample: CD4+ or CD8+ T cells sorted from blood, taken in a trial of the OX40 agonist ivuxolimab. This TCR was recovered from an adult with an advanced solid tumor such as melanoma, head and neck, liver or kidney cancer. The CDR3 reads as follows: CSATLDNEQFF. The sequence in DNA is TGCAGTGCCACTCTAGACAATGAGCAGTTCTTC.